The 19 T cell receptor beta chains below were found in one sample sequenced in a study of T-cell reconstitution after alpha-beta-depleted transplantation in children. Unique molecular identifiers were incorporated during preparation of the TCRbeta library. One entry per CDR3 protein, called by TCRdb with MiXCR from the PCR reads. Counted here are around 200,000 distinct CDR3 sequences, 6% to 7% occurring once; the ten biggest clones make up approximately 2.9%. Here the sequenced sample was PBMCs from the stem cell graft donor, taken from the stem cell graft. These receptors were collected from a human donor who donated a stem cell graft to a child with Wiskott-Aldrich syndrome.

The chain links TRBV7-6 to TRBJ2-7, with D possibly being TRBD1 or TRBD2 (5 bases each). This CDR3 is built from 15 residues. Germline values: CDR1 SGHVS, CDR2 FNYEAQ. V was clipped by 0 bases and J by 5 bases, with 14 bases between them. CDR3 bases: TGTGCCAGCAGCTTAGCGCCGGCAGGGAGCAACGAGCAGTACTTC. Its translation: CASSLAPAGSNEQYF.

This clonotype came up many times. The CDR3: CSSGGRSYNEQFF. In DNA, the CDR3 is TGCAGTAGCGGGGGGCGCTCCTACAATGAGCAGTTCTTC. The chain links TRBV20-1 to TRBJ2-1; 9 bases match TRBD2. Germline CDR1 is DFQATT and CDR2 is SNEGSKA (reference sequence). The CDR3 consists of 13 residues. The junction had 2 bases not matched to a gene; V was cut back by 8 bases and J by 0 bases.

In its sample, this clonotype was seen many times. The chain links TRBV20-1 to TRBJ1-5, with 8 bases fitting TRBD1. The CDR3 is 17 amino acids. The ends lost 1 base at V and 5 bases at J; junction bases unmatched: 13. Germline CDR1 and CDR2: DFQATT and SNEGSKA (reference sequence). Written as DNA, the CDR3 is TGCAGTGCTAGAGGGACAGGGAATGTGAATGATGATCAGCCCCAGCATTTT. Its translation is CSARGTGNVNDDQPQHF.

In this sample, this clonotype turned up many times. This rearrangement joins TRBV7-9 to TRBJ2-1; 7 bases agree with TRBD1. Trimming took 5 bases from V and 7 from J; bases not matched to a gene: 8. Germline V CDR1 and CDR2: SEHNR, FQNEAQ (reference sequence). The CDR3 runs to 14 residues. CDR3: CASSLPDRTNEQFF. The CDR3 DNA reads as TGTGCCAGCAGCCTACCGGACAGGACAAATGAGCAGTTCTTC.

This clonotype was counted at least ten times. Here the CDR3 reads CSAKVVGTASGYTF. The CDR3 bases are TGCAGTGCTAAAGTTGTGGGGACGGCATCCGGCTACACCTTC. V is TRBV20-1 and J is TRBJ1-2; tentative D call: TRBD1 (5 bases). Germline CDR1 reads DFQATT; CDR2 reads SNEGSKA (reference sequence). Trimming stripped 4 bases from V and 8 bases from J, with 20 bases between. This CDR3 comprises 14 residues.

This clonotype occurred many times. V and J are TRBV5-1 and TRBJ2-3; 11 bases map to TRBD2. Trimming at V came to 3 bases and at J to 3 bases, leaving 3 bases not matched to a gene. The V gene's germline CDR1 is SGHRS and CDR2 YFSETQ. The CDR3 covers 15 residues. The CDR3, as DNA: TGCGCCAGCAGCTCCCCTAGCGGGGGGACAGATACGCAGTATTTT. Its protein product is CASSSPSGGTDTQYF.

This clonotype occurred many times. The rearrangement uses TRBV11-2 and TRBJ2-7, with TRBD1 matching over 10 bases. V dropped 5 bases and J dropped 3; count of bases not matched to a gene: 13. Germline V gene lookup returns CDR1 SGHAT and CDR2 FQNNGV. CDR3 length equals 17 residues. In DNA, the CDR3 is TGTGCCAGCAGCCCACCCCCCCGGGACAGGGGAAGCTACGAGCAGTACTTC. Translation: CASSPPPRDRGSYEQYF. Variable domain in full (rest from reference TRBV11-2 and TRBJ2-7): EAGVAQSPRYKIIEKRQSVAFWCNPISGHATLYWYQQILGQGPKLLIQFQNNGVVDDSQLPKDRFSAERLKGVDSTLKIQPAKLEDSAVYLCASSPPPRDRGSYEQYFGPGTRLTVT.

This clonotype was observed many times. The rearrangement uses TRBV12-3 or TRBV12-4 and TRBJ1-5; no definite D call. CDR3 length: 15 residues. The V end lost 4 bases, the J end lost 6 bases, and 16 bases lay between the germline ends. The CDR3 region is CASSYTNQPPQPQHF. As DNA, the CDR3 is TGTGCCAGCAGTTATACCAATCAACCGCCTCAGCCCCAGCATTTT.

This clonotype was detected ten times or more. The V and J genes are TRBV4-3 and TRBJ2-5; D is undetermined. V dropped 0 bases and J dropped 0 bases, with 8 bases sitting between them. Germline values: CDR1 LGHNA, CDR2 YSLEER. The CDR3 consists of 15 residues. CDR3: CASSQERRYQETQYF. DNA of the CDR3: TGCGCCAGCAGCCAAGAAAGGCGCTACCAAGAGACCCAGTACTTC.

The table lists this clonotype with many counts. The CDR3 is CASSSRTTDTQYF. Written as DNA, the CDR3 is TGTGCCAGCAGTAGCCGGACCACAGATACGCAGTATTTT. This rearrangement joins TRBV6-2 or TRBV6-3 to TRBJ2-3; D call uncertain. V shed 5 bases and J shed 2 bases, with 8 bases lying between them. The CDR3 contains 13 residues. The germline CDR1 and CDR2 sequences are MNHEY and SVGEGT.

In its sample, this clonotype was seen many times. The chain is built from TRBV12-3 or TRBV12-4 and TRBJ1-5; D is possibly TRBD1 (5 bases). Trimming pared 6 bases from V and 7 bases from J, leaving 13 bases between. There are 13 residues in the CDR3. The CDR3 bases are TGTGCCAGCAGCCGGGGGGGTTTACAGCCCCAGCATTTT. As protein: CASSRGGLQPQHF.

In its sample, this clonotype was seen many times. This chain uses TRBV12-3 or TRBV12-4 with TRBJ1-2; 7 bases match TRBD1. J was trimmed by 11 bases and V by 5 bases; bases with no gene match: 8. The CDR3 runs 12 residues. The CDR3 sequence: CASSPGTDSYTF. As DNA, the CDR3 is TGTGCCAGCAGTCCTGGGACAGACTCTTACACCTTC.

This clonotype was observed a few times. V gene TRBV3-1 combines with J gene TRBJ1-2; D is uncertain. CDR3 size: 13 residues. V was cut by 3 bases and J by 4 bases, with 9 bases left in between. Germline V gene data show CDR1 as LGHDT and CDR2 as YNNKEL (reference sequence). The CDR3 is CASSHGQSYGYTF. Written as DNA, the CDR3 is TGTGCCAGCAGCCATGGCCAGTCCTATGGCTACACCTTC.

There are many counts of this clonotype. J is TRBJ2-3 and V is TRBV5-1; maybe TRBD2 (6 bases). The CDR3 sequence is 18 residues long. The germline CDR1 and CDR2 sequences are SGHRS and YFSETQ. Trimming removed 2 bases from V and 2 bases from J, with 21 bases in between. CDR3 bases: TGCGCCAGCAGCTTTCGTAGTGGGAAAAGCGGGCACACAGATACGCAGTATTTT. It specifies CASSFRSGKSGHTDTQYF. The full variable domain, in which reference TRBV5-1 and TRBJ2-3 provide the parts outside the CDR3, is KAGVTQTPRYLIKTRGQQVTLSCSPISGHRSVSWYQQTPGQGLQFLFEYFSETQRNKGNFPGRFSGRQFSNSRSEMNVSTLELGDSALYLCASSFRSGKSGHTDTQYFGPGTRLTVL.

This clonotype has at least ten counts. V is TRBV7-8 and J is TRBJ2-5; no clear D. The CDR3 consists of 14 residues. Trimming cost V 1 base and J 5 bases, with 11 bases left between them. The germline CDR1 and CDR2 sequences are SGHVS and FQNEAQ. The CDR3 DNA is TGTGCCAGCAGCTTAGGAGTGGATCGGGAGACCCAGTACTTC. The encoded protein is CASSLGVDRETQYF.

This clonotype was detected ten times or more. The chain uses TRBV7-2 and TRBJ2-5; D is possibly TRBD1 (7 bases). Germline V gene data show CDR1 as SGHTA and CDR2 as FQGNSA. V dropped 2 bases and J dropped 5 bases, with 12 bases sitting between them. CDR3 length equals 14 residues. For the CDR3, the DNA is TGTGCCAGCAGCTTATACAGGGGAGGCGAGACCCAGTACTTC. Translating gives CASSLYRGGETQYF.

This chain uses TRBV7-7 with TRBJ1-4, with D uncertain. With 5 bases removed from V and 7 bases from J, the gap between germline ends came to 11 bases. CDR1 SSHAT and CDR2 FNYEAQ come from the germline V gene (reference sequence). This CDR3 has 13 amino acids. This chain's CDR3 is CASSKDRGEKLFF. CDR3 in DNA: TGTGCCAGCAGCAAAGACCGAGGTGAAAAACTGTTTTTT. The full variable domain, rest sourced from reference TRBV7-7 and TRBJ1-4, is GAGVSQSPRYKVTKRGQDVTLRCDPISSHATLYWYQQALGQGPEFLTYFNYEAQPDKSGLPSDRFSAERPEGSISTLTIQRTEQRDSAMYRCASSKDRGEKLFFGSGTQLSVL.

The chain couples TRBV6-2 or TRBV6-3 to TRBJ1-5; D call uncertain. V was trimmed by 2 bases and J by 6 bases, leaving 5 bases between them. Germline V gene data show CDR1 as MNHEY and CDR2 as SVGEGT. The CDR3 contains 12 residues. For the CDR3, the DNA is TGTGCCAGCAGTTACCCGGGTCAGCCCCAGCATTTT. Residues: CASSYPGQPQHF.

In this sample, this clonotype turned up a few times. The V call is TRBV5-1, the J call TRBJ2-2; 7 bases fit TRBD1. Germline values: CDR1 SGHRS, CDR2 YFSETQ. This CDR3 is built from 15 residues. J gave up 4 bases and V 4 bases, and 7 bases lay outside the gene matches. The CDR3 is CASSLGQPGTGELFF. The CDR3 nucleotides are TGCGCCAGCAGCCTGGGACAGCCCGGCACCGGGGAGCTGTTTTTT.